This T cell receptor beta chain was sequenced for a study of early T cells in non-severe SARS-CoV-2 infection. This clonotype was seen repeatedly, ten times or more. The antigen remains undetermined. Each CDR3 protein is one row after TCRdb ran MiXCR on the 5' RACE reads. The sample contains under 60,000 distinct CDR3 sequences, under 11% of which appear only once. Whole-study results and caveats: Matching against VDJdb likely underestimated virus-specific expansions, favoring anti-spike CD8.

The sequence was collected from an adult who was a healthcare worker with PCR-confirmed SARS-CoV-2 infection or an uninfected control (not recorded which). The sample was whole blood.

The CDR3 DNA reads TGTGCCATCAGTTCCCCGTCCAGCGGGAGATTGTCGTATGAGCAGTTCTTC. Translated, it gives CAISSPSSGRLSYEQFF. The rearrangement links TRBV10-3 to TRBJ2-1; 8 bases align to TRBD2. CDR1 is ENHRY, CDR2 SYGVKD, per germline. Trimming at V came to 5 bases and at J to 8 bases, leaving 17 bases not matched to a gene. The CDR3 totals 17 residues.